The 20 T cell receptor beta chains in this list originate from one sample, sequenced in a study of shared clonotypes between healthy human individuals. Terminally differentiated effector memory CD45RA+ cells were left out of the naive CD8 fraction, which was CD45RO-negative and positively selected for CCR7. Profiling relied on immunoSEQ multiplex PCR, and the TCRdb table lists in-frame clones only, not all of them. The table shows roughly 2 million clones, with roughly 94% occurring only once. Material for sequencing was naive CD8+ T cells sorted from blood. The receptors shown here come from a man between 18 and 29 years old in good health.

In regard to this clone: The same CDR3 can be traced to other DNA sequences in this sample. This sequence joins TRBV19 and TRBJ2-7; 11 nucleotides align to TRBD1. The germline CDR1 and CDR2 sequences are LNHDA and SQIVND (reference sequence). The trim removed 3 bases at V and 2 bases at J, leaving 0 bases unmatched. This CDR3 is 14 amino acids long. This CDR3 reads CASSMGQGAYEQYF. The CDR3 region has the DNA TGTGCCAGTAGTATGGGACAGGGGGCCTACGAGCAGTACTTC.

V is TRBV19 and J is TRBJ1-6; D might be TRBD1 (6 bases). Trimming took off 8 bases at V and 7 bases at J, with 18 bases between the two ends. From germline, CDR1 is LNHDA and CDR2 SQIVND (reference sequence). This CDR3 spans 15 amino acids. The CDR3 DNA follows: TGTGCCAGTGCCACGGCACAGGGACCCAATTCACCCCTCCACTTT. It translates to CASATAQGPNSPLHF.

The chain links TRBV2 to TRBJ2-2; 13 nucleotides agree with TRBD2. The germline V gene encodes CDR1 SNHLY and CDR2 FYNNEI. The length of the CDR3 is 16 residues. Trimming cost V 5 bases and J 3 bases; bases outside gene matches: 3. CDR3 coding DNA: TGTGCCAGCAGTACGGGACTAGCGGGATACACCGGGGAGCTGTTTTTT. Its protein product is CASSTGLAGYTGELFF. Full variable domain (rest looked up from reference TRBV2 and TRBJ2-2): EPEVTQTPSHQVTQMGQEVILRCVPISNHLYFYWYRQILGQKVEFLVSFYNNEISEKSEIFDDQFSVERPDGSNFTLKIRSTKLEDSAMYFCASSTGLAGYTGELFFGEGSRLTVL.

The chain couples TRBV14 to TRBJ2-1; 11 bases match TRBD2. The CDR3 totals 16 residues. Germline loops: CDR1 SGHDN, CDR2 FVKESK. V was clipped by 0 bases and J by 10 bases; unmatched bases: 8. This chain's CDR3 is CASSQDPTSGGREQFF. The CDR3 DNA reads TGTGCCAGCAGCCAAGATCCCACTAGCGGGGGCCGAGAGCAGTTCTTC. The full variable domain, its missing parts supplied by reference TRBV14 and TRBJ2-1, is EAGVTQFPSHSVIEKGQTVTLRCDPISGHDNLYWYRRVMGKEIKFLLHFVKESKQDESGMPNNRFLAERTGGTYSTLKVQPAELEDSGVYFCASSQDPTSGGREQFFGPGTRLTVL.

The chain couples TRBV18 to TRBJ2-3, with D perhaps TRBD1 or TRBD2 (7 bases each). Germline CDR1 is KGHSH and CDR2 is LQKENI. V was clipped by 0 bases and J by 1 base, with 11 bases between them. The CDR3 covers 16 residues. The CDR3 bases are TGTGCCAGCTCACCACCCAGGGGGGGCGGCACAGATACGCAGTATTTT. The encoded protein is CASSPPRGGGTDTQYF.

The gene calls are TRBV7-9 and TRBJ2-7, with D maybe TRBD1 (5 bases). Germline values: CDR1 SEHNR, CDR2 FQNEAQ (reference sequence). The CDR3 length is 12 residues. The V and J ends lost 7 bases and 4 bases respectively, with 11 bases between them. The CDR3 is CASNYQGYEQYF. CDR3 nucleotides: TGTGCCAGCAACTATCAGGGATACGAGCAGTACTTC.

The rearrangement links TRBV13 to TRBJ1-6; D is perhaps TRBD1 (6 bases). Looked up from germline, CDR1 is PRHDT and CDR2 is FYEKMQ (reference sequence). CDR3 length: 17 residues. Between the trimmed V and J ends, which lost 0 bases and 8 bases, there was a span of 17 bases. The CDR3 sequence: CASSLGTLTRGYSPLHF. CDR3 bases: TGTGCCAGCAGCTTAGGCACACTCACAAGGGGGTATTCACCCCTCCACTTT.

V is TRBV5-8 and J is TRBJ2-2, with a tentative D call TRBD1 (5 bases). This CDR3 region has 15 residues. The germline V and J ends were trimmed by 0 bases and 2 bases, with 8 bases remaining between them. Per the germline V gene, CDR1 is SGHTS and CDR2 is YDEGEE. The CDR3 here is CASSLVGVNTGELFF. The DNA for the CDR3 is TGTGCCAGCAGCTTGGTAGGGGTCAACACCGGGGAGCTGTTTTTT. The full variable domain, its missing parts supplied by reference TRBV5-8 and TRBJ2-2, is EAGVTQSPTHLIKTRGQQATLRCSPISGHTSVYWYQQALGLGLQFLLWYDEGEERNRGNFPPRFSGRQFPNYSSELNVNALELEDSALYLCASSLVGVNTGELFFGEGSRLTVL.

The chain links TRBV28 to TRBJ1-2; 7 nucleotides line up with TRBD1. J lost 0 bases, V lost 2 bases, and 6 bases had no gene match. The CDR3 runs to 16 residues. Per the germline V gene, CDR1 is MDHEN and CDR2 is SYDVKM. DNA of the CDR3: TGTGCCAGCAGTTTAACTTACAGGGGTTCTAACTATGGCTACACCTTC. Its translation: CASSLTYRGSNYGYTF.

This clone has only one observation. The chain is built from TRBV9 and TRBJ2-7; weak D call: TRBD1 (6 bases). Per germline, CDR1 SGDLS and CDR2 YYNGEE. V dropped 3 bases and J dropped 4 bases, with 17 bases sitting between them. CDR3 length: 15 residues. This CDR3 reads CASSAYGTPLYEQYF. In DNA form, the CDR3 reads TGTGCCAGCAGCGCCTATGGGACACCTTTGTACGAGCAGTACTTC.

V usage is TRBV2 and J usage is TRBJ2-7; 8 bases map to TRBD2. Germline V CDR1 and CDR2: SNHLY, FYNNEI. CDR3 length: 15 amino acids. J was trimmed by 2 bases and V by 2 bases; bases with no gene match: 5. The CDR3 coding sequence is TGTGCCAGCAGTGAATCGATTAGCGGGGCCTACGAGCAGTACTTC. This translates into CASSESISGAYEQYF.

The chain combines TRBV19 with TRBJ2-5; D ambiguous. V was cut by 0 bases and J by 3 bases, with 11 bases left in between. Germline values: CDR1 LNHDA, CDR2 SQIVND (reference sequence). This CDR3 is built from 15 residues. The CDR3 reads CASSIDLESKETQYF. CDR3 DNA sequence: TGTGCCAGTAGTATAGATCTTGAGTCAAAAGAGACCCAGTACTTC.

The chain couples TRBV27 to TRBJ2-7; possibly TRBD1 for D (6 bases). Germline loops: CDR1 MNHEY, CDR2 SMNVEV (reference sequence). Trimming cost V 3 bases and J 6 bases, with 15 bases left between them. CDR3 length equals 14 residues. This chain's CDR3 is CASSFGQISFEQYF. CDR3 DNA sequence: TGTGCCAGCAGTTTCGGACAGATATCGTTCGAGCAGTACTTC.

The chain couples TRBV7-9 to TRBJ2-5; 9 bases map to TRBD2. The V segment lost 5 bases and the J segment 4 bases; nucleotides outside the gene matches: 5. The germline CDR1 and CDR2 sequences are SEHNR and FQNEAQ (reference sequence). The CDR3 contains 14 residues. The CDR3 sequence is CASSLTSGLETQYF. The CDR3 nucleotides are TGTGCCAGCAGCCTGACTAGCGGACTAGAGACCCAGTACTTC.

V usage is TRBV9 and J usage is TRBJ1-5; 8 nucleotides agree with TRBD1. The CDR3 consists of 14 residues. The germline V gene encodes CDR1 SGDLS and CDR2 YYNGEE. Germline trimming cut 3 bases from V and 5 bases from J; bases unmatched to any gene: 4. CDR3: CASSGTGSYQPQHF. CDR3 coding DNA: TGTGCCAGCAGCGGGACAGGGTCTTATCAGCCCCAGCATTTT.

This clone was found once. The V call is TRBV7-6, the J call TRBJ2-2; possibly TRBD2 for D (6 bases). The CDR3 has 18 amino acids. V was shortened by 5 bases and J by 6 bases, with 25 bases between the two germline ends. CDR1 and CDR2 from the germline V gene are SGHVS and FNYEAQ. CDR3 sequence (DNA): TGTGCCAGCAGCCACCGCATTAGGACCCCCGCGGGACCCGGGGAGCTGTTTTTT. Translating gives CASSHRIRTPAGPGELFF.

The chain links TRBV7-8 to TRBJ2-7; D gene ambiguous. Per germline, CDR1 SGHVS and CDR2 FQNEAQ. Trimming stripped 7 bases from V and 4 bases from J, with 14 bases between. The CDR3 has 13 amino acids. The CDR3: CASNLIGEYEQYF. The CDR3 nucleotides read TGTGCCAGCAATCTCATCGGAGAGTACGAGCAGTACTTC.

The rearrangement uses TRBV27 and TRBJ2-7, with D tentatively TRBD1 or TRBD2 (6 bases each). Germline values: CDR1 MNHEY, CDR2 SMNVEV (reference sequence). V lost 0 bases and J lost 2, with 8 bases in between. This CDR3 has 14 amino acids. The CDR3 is CASSLSEGAYEQYF. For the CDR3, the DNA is TGTGCCAGCAGTTTATCGGAGGGGGCCTACGAGCAGTACTTC.

CDR3: CASSESPPTNEKLFF. In DNA form, the CDR3 reads TGCGCCAGCAGTGAGTCGCCTCCAACTAATGAAAAACTGTTTTTT. The chain has TRBV10-2 and TRBJ1-4; no reliable D call. V was clipped by 0 bases and J by 0 bases, with 5 bases between them. Germline V gives CDR1 WSHSY, CDR2 SAAADI. The CDR3 extends over 15 amino acids.

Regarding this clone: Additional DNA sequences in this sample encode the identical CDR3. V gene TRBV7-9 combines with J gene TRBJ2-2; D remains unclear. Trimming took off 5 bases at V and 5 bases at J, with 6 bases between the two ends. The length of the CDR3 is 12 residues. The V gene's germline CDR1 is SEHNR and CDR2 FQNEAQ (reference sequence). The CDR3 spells CASSPSTGELFF. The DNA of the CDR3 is TGTGCCAGCAGCCCCTCTACCGGGGAGCTGTTTTTT.